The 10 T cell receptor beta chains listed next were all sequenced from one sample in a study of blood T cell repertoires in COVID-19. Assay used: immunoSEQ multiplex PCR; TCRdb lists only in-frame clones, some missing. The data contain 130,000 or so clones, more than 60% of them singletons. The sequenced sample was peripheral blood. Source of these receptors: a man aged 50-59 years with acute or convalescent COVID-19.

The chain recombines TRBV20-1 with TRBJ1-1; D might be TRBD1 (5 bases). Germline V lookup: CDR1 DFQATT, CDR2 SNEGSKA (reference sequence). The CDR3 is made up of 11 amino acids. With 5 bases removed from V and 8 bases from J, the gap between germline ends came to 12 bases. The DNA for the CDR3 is TGCAGTGCTGGCTCGGGGGGGGAAGCTTTCTTT. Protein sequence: CSAGSGGEAFF.

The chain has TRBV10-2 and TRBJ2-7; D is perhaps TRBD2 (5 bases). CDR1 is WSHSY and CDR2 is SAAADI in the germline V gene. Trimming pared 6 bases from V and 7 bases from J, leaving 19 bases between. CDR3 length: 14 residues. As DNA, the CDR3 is TGCGCCAGCAGAGCTAAGGCTGACACGGGGGAGCAGTACTTC. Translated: CASRAKADTGEQYF.

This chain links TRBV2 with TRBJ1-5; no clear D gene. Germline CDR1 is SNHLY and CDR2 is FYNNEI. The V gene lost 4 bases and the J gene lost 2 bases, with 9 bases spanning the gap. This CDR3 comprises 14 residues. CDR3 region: CASSAGRRNQPQHF. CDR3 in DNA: TGTGCCAGCAGTGCAGGCAGGCGCAATCAGCCCCAGCATTTT. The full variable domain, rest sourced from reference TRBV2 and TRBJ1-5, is EPEVTQTPSHQVTQMGQEVILRCVPISNHLYFYWYRQILGQKVEFLVSFYNNEISEKSEIFDDQFSVERPDGSNFTLKIRSTKLEDSAMYFCASSAGRRNQPQHFGDGTRLSIL.

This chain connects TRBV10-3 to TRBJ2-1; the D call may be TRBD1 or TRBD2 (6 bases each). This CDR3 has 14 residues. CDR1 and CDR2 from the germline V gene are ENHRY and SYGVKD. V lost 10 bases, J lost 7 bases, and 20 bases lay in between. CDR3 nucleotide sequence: TGTGCCACCAGGGGCGGGATCTTAGGGAATGAGCAGTTCTTC. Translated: CATRGGILGNEQFF.

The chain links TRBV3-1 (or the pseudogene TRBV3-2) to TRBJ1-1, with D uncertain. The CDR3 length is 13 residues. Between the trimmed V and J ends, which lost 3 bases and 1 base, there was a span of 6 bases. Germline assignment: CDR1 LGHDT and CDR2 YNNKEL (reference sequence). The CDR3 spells CASSHTSNTEAFF. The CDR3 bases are TGTGCCAGCAGCCATACTTCGAACACTGAAGCTTTCTTT.

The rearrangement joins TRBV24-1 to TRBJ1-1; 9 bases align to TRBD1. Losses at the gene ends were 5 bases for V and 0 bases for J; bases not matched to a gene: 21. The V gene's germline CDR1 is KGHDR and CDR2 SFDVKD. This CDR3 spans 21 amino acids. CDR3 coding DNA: TGTGCCACCAGTGTCCCCGCCCCGTACTACCGGGACAGGGTGATGAACACTGAAGCTTTCTTT. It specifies CATSVPAPYYRDRVMNTEAFF.

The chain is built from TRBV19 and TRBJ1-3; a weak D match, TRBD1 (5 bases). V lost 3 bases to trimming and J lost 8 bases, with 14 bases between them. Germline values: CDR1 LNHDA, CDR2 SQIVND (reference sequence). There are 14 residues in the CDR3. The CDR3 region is CASSIGHPEDTIYF. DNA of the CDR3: TGTGCCAGTAGTATTGGACACCCCGAAGACACCATATATTTT. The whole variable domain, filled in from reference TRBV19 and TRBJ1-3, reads DGGITQSPKYLFRKEGQNVTLSCEQNLNHDAMYWYRQDPGQGLRLIYYSQIVNDFQKGDIAEGYSVSREKKESFPLTVTSAQKNPTAFYLCASSIGHPEDTIYFGEGSWLTVV.

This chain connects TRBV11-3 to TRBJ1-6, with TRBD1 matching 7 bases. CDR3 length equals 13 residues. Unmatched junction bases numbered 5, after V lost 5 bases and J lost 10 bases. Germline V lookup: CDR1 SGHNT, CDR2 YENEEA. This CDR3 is CASSRTGDSPLHF. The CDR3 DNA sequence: TGTGCCAGCAGCAGAACAGGGGACTCACCCCTCCACTTT.

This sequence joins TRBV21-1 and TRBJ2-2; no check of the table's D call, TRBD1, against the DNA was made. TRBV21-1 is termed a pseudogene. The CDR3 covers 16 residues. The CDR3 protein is CASSEPGQGNTGELFF. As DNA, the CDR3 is TGTGCCAGCAGCGAGCCGGGACAGGGGAACACCGGGGAGCTGTTTTTT.

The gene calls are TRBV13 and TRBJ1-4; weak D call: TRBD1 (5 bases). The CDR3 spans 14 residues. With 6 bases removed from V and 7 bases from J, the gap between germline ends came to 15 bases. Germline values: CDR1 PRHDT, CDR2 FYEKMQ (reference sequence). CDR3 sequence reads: CASRAPGLGEKLFF. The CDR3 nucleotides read TGTGCCAGCAGGGCCCCAGGGTTAGGTGAAAAACTGTTTTTT. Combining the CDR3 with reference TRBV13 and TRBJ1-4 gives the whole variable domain AAGVIQSPRHLIKEKRETATLKCYPIPRHDTVYWYQQGPGQDPQFLISFYEKMQSDKGSIPDRFSAQQFSDYHSELNMSSLELGDSALYFCASRAPGLGEKLFFGSGTQLSVL.